The sequence of this T cell receptor (beta chain) was determined in a study of CD8+CD57+ T cells in acquired aplastic anemia. Study overall: The average for DNA from sorted CD4+ and CD8+ cells was around 3.5 ug. Study-level findings and limits: It was found that some 31 CD8+ CDR3 sequences were shared between patients and controls. Significance was not reached for CD8+ Simpson's diversity between patients and controls.

Investigators profiled TCR beta VDJ and CDR3 from genomic DNA template. TCRdb fed the reads into MiXCR, producing one record per CDR3 protein. The sample lists 250,000 to 300,000 distinct CDR3 sequences, approximately 58% occurring once. For sequencing, patients were chosen who had shown expansion of CD8+CD57+ cells by flow cytometry. The patients all had a severe acquired aplastic anemia diagnosis. The germline CDR1 and CDR2 sequences are DFQATT and SNEGSKA (reference sequence). V lost 1 base and J 0 bases, leaving 13 bases between the germline ends. This CDR3 contains 15 residues. About this clonotype itself: The antigen is not known.

The clonotype was recovered from a human donor with aplastic anemia. The chain recombines TRBV20-1 with TRBJ2-7, with no clear D. Material for sequencing was sorted CD4+, CD8+, or CD8+CD57+ T cells (not recorded which) from PBMCs. CDR3 nucleotide sequence: TGCAGTGCTAGAGTCGGGCAGGCCCTCTCCTACGAGCAGTACTTC. This translates into CSARVGQALSYEQYF.